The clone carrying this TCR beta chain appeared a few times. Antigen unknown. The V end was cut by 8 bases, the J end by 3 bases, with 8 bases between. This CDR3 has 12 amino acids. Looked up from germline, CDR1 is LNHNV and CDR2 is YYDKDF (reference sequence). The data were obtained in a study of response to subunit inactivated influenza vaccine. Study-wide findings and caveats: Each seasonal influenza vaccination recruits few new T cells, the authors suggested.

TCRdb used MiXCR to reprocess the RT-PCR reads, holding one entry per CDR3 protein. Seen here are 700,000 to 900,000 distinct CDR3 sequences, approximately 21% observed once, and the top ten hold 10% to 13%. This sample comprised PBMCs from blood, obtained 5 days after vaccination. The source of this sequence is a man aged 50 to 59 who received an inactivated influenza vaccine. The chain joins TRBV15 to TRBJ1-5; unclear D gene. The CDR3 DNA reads TGTGCCACCCAGGACCCCAATCAGCCCCAGCATTTT. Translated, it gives CATQDPNQPQHF.